These 2 T cell receptor beta chains share one sample of origin, sequenced in a study of T cells in Graves' hyperthyroidism and ophthalmopathy. The investigators amplified TCR beta CDR3 regions from RNA transcripts. Initially, a first-round RT-PCR of the TCR CDR3 employed the HTBI primer set. TCRdb reanalysed the multiplex PCR reads using MiXCR and keeps one entry per CDR3 protein. This sample has some 770,000 distinct CDR3 sequences, with 16% found just once. The specimen sequenced was blood. These TCRs come from a man aged 18 to 35 with Graves' hyperthyroidism.

There are many counts of this clonotype. J is TRBJ2-3 and V is TRBV7-2, with TRBD1 as a possible D gene (6 bases). In germline, CDR1 is SGHTA, CDR2 FQGNSA. Deletions cut 5 bases from V and 6 bases from J, with 12 bases between. The CDR3 consists of 13 residues. The CDR3 loop is CASSMARGDTQYF. The CDR3 DNA reads as TGTGCCAGCAGCATGGCGAGGGGGGATACGCAGTATTTT.

In its sample, this clonotype was seen a few times. The V call is TRBV20-1, the J call TRBJ1-1; 11 positions agree with TRBD1. V was pared by 5 bases and J by 7 bases, with 12 bases of the junction left unmatched. The CDR3 length is 15 residues. CDR1 is DFQATT and CDR2 is SNEGSKA in the germline V gene (reference sequence). This chain's CDR3 is CSAVDRDRGLSEAFF. The CDR3 DNA sequence: TGCAGTGCTGTAGACCGGGACAGGGGGTTAAGTGAAGCTTTCTTT.